This TCR beta chain was identified in a study of CD8 T cells in ankylosing spondylitis. Findings of the study overall: Ankylosing spondylitis blood appeared to carry a characteristic TCR beta motif of roughly 8 highly homologous variants. Reportedly, disease-linked clones are significantly enriched in ankylosing spondylitis patients' matched synovial fluid. In synovial fluid and blood from reactive arthritis, some motif variants were previously reported.

Preparation of TCR beta libraries was done by quantitative 5'-RACE with molecular barcodes. TCRdb re-called the 5' RACE reads through MiXCR, storing one row per CDR3 protein. The profile shows around 450,000 distinct CDR3 sequences, about 24% of them singletons. In regard to this clonotype: What it binds is unknown.

This CDR3 is built from 13 residues. CDR1 is SGHTA, CDR2 FQGNSA, per germline. Germline trimming cut 5 bases from V and 10 bases from J; bases unmatched to any gene: 6. The rearrangement joins TRBV7-2 to TRBJ2-1; 9 nucleotides align to TRBD2. This clonotype was obtained from a male donor with ankylosing spondylitis. The source material was blood, either unsorted or a sorted T cell fraction (not recorded which). DNA for the CDR3: TGTGCCAGCAGCAGTTCCGGACTAGCGGAGCAGTTCTTC. Residues: CASSSSGLAEQFF.